Listed below are T cell receptor beta chains from one sample, sequenced in a study of T-cell reconstitution after alpha-beta-depleted transplantation in children. In TCRdb, the PCR reads were re-called with MiXCR into one record per CDR3 protein. The data show about 290,000 distinct CDR3 sequences, 10% seen once. The specimen comprised PBMCs, sampled before TCRalphabeta/CD19-depleted stem cell transplant. Receptors were obtained from a boy under two years old with acute myeloid leukemia, due to receive a stem cell transplant. Both conserved end residues are part of each CDR3. The D gene is left open where the match is weak. Clone size is shown for a subset of rows, as once, few, many or a class of expanded clone.

d_gene: TRBD1
j_gene: TRBJ2-1
v_gene: TRBV5-6
abundance: many
CDR3nt: TGTGCCAGCAGCCCCGGACAGGACAATGAGCAGTTCTTC
CDR3aa: CASSPGQDNEQFF

d_gene: -
j_gene: TRBJ1-2
v_gene: TRBV30
abundance: few
CDR3nt: TGTGCCTGGAGCGTCGGGAACGGCTACACCTTC
CDR3aa: CAWSVGNGYTF

d_gene: -
j_gene: TRBJ2-7
v_gene: TRBV7-2
abundance: -
CDR3nt: TGTGCCAGCAGCCATGACCGATCCTACGAGCAGTACTTC
CDR3aa: CASSHDRSYEQYF

d_gene: -
j_gene: TRBJ2-5
v_gene: TRBV19
abundance: many
CDR3nt: TGTGCCAGTAACCAAGCTCAGGGAAAGGGAGAGACCCAGTACTTC
CDR3aa: CASNQAQGKGETQYF

d_gene: TRBD1
j_gene: TRBJ1-5
v_gene: TRBV18
abundance: many
CDR3nt: TGTGCCAGCTCACCGATAGAACAGGGGCAGCCCCAGCATTTT
CDR3aa: CASSPIEQGQPQHF

d_gene: -
j_gene: TRBJ1-6
v_gene: TRBV7-6
abundance: many
CDR3nt: TGTGCCAGCAGCTCGACAGCGGCCGGGGGTTCACCCCTCCACTTT
CDR3aa: CASSSTAAGGSPLHF

d_gene: TRBD1
j_gene: TRBJ2-7
v_gene: TRBV7-9
abundance: many
CDR3nt: TGTGCCAGCAGCTCTCCTCTCTACGGGACAGCATACGAGCAGTACTTC
CDR3aa: CASSSPLYGTAYEQYF

d_gene: -
j_gene: TRBJ1-4
v_gene: TRBV11-2
abundance: few
CDR3nt: TGTGCCAGCAGCAAAAAGGACACCTCTAATGAAAAACTGTTTTTT
CDR3aa: CASSKKDTSNEKLFF

d_gene: TRBD1
j_gene: TRBJ2-2
v_gene: TRBV7-3
abundance: -
CDR3nt: TGTGCCAGCAGATGGGACAGGGCGAACACCGGGGAGCTGTTTTTT
CDR3aa: CASRWDRANTGELFF

d_gene: TRBD1
j_gene: TRBJ2-1
v_gene: TRBV2
abundance: -
CDR3nt: TGTGCCAGCAGCCTACCAGGGGGCCCTCGGCGCAATGAGCAGTTCTTC
CDR3aa: CASSLPGGPRRNEQFF

d_gene: -
j_gene: TRBJ1-1
v_gene: TRBV12-3/TRBV12-4
abundance: -
CDR3nt: TGTGCCAGCACCCTGAGCGGGGCCACTGAAGCTTTCTTT
CDR3aa: CASTLSGATEAFF

d_gene: -
j_gene: TRBJ1-1
v_gene: TRBV7-9
abundance: many
CDR3nt: TGTGCCAGCAGCCTCTTGGAAGCTTTCTTT
CDR3aa: CASSLLEAFF

d_gene: TRBD1
j_gene: TRBJ2-5
v_gene: TRBV4-3
abundance: many
CDR3nt: TGCGCCAGCAGCCAAAACAGGGGGTTGGGAGAGACCCAGTACTTC
CDR3aa: CASSQNRGLGETQYF

d_gene: TRBD1
j_gene: TRBJ1-5
v_gene: TRBV12-3/TRBV12-4
abundance: many
CDR3nt: TGTGCCAGCAGTTTTTTCGGACAGGTCAATCAGCCCCAGCATTTT
CDR3aa: CASSFFGQVNQPQHF

d_gene: -
j_gene: TRBJ2-5
v_gene: TRBV28
abundance: many
CDR3nt: TGTGCCAGCAGTTTAGCCCCAGTGTACCAAGAGACCCAGTACTTC
CDR3aa: CASSLAPVYQETQYF

d_gene: TRBD1
j_gene: TRBJ2-7
v_gene: TRBV7-2
abundance: many
CDR3nt: TGTGCCAGCAGCTTTCCCGGGACAGGGGTCGAGCAGTACTTC
CDR3aa: CASSFPGTGVEQYF

d_gene: -
j_gene: TRBJ2-2
v_gene: TRBV28
abundance: many
CDR3nt: TGTGCCAGCGTCGGGCTACTAGCATCGACCGGGGAGCTGTTTTTT
CDR3aa: CASVGLLASTGELFF

d_gene: -
j_gene: TRBJ1-4
v_gene: TRBV12-3/TRBV12-4
abundance: many
CDR3nt: TGTGCCAGCAGTTTTCACGGGGAAGGAGAAAAACTGTTTTTT
CDR3aa: CASSFHGEGEKLFF

d_gene: -
j_gene: TRBJ2-7
v_gene: TRBV5-1
abundance: many
CDR3nt: TGCGCCAGCAATCCCCGGACGGGGTTATTCTACGAGCAGTACTTC
CDR3aa: CASNPRTGLFYEQYF

d_gene: -
j_gene: TRBJ1-2
v_gene: TRBV10-3
abundance: many
CDR3nt: TGTGCCATTGGACAACTCCCATATGGCTACACCTTC
CDR3aa: CAIGQLPYGYTF

d_gene: TRBD2
j_gene: TRBJ2-5
v_gene: TRBV5-1
abundance: many
CDR3nt: TGCGCCAGCAGCCTACCAATAGCGGGGGTGGAGACCCAGTACTTC
CDR3aa: CASSLPIAGVETQYF

d_gene: TRBD2
j_gene: TRBJ2-1
v_gene: TRBV20-1
abundance: many
CDR3nt: TGCAGTGCTAGCCAGGGACTAGCGGGTCTAAGCTCCTACAATGAGCAGTTCTTC
CDR3aa: CSASQGLAGLSSYNEQFF

d_gene: -
j_gene: TRBJ1-2
v_gene: TRBV28
abundance: many
CDR3nt: TGTGCCTGCAGTTTAGGGATGGGAGACTATGGCTACACCTTC
CDR3aa: CACSLGMGDYGYTF

d_gene: TRBD2
j_gene: TRBJ2-1
v_gene: TRBV29-1
abundance: many
CDR3nt: TGCAGCGTTGTCGGTCTAGCGGAGTACAATGAGCAGTTCTTC
CDR3aa: CSVVGLAEYNEQFF